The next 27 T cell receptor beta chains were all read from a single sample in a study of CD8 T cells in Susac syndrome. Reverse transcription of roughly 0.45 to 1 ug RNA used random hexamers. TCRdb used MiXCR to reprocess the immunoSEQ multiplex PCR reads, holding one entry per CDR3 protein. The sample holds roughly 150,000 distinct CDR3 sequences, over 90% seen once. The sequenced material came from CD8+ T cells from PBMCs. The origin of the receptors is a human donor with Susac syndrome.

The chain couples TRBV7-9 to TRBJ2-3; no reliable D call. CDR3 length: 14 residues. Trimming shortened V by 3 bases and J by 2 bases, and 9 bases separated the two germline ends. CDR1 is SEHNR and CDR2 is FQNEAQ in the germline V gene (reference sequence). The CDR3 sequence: CASSFDGSTDTQYF. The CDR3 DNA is TGTGCCAGCAGCTTCGACGGGTCCACAGATACGCAGTATTTT.

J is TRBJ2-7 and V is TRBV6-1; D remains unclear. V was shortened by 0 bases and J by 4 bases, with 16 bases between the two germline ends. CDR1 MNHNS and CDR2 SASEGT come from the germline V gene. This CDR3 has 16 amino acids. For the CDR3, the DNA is TGTGCCAGCAGTGAAGCAGACGCGGAGAACCTTTACGAGCAGTACTTC. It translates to CASSEADAENLYEQYF.

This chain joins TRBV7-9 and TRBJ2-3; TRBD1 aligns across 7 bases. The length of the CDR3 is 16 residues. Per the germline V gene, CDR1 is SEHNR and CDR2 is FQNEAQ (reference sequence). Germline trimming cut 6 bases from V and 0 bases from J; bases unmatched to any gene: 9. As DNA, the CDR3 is TGTGCCAGCAGTCCCGGGACAGCCTCTAGCACAGATACGCAGTATTTT. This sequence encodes CASSPGTASSTDTQYF.

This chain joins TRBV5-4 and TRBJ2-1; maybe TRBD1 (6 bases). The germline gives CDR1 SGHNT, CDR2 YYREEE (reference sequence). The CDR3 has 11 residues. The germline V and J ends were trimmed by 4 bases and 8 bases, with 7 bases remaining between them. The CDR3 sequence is CASSKGDEQFF. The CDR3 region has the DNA TGTGCCAGCAGCAAGGGGGATGAGCAGTTCTTC.

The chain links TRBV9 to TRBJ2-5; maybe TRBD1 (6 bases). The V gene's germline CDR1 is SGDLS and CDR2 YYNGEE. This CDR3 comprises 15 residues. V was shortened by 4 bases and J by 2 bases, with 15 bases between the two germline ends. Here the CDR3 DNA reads TGTGCCAGCAGCCCAGGGTGGACAGAGCAAGAGACCCAGTACTTC. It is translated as CASSPGWTEQETQYF.

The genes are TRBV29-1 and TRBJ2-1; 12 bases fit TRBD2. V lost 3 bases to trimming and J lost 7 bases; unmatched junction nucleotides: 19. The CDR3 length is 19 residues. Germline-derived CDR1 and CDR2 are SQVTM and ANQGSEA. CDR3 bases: TGCAGCGTTGACACAGGGACACGGACTAGCGGGGATGGGTGGAATGAGCAGTTCTTC. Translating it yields CSVDTGTRTSGDGWNEQFF.

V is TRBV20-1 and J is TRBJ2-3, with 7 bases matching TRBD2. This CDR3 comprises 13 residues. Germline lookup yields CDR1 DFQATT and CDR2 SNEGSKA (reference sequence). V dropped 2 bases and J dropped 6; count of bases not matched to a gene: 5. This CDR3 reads CSARWEGWDTQYF. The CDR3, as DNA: TGCAGTGCTAGATGGGAGGGATGGGATACGCAGTATTTT.

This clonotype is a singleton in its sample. The CDR3 region has the DNA TGTGCCAGCAGGGGGGCGAGGCAGGTCAACAATGAGCAGTTCTTC. It encodes CASRGARQVNNEQFF. The chain combines TRBV6-6 with TRBJ2-1; a possible D gene is TRBD1 (6 bases). CDR1 is MNHNY and CDR2 is SVGAGI in the germline V gene (reference sequence). The CDR3 has 15 amino acids. Trimming cost V 6 bases and J 5 bases, with 17 bases left between them.

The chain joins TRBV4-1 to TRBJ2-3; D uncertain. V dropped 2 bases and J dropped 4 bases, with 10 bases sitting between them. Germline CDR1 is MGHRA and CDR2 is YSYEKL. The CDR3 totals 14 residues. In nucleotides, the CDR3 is TGCGCCAGCAGCCAATCCTTTGCGGCAGATACGCAGTATTTT. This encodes CASSQSFAADTQYF.

The CDR3 loop reads CASSVSSLGPEAFF. In DNA form, the CDR3 reads TGTGCCAGCAGCGTATCCTCCCTTGGGCCCGAAGCTTTCTTT. V gene TRBV9 combines with J gene TRBJ1-1; D not resolved. V was pared by 1 base and J by 8 bases, with 15 bases between. Germline V CDR1 and CDR2: SGDLS, YYNGEE. The CDR3 contains 14 residues.

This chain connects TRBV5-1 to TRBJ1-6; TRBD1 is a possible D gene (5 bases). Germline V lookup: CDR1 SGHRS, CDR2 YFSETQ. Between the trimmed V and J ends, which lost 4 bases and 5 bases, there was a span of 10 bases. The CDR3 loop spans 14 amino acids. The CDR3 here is CASSQGDDNSPLHF. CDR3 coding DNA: TGCGCCAGCAGCCAGGGTGACGATAATTCACCCCTCCACTTT.

CDR3 amino acids: CASSPEGAPEQFF. The CDR3 DNA sequence: TGTGCCAGCAGCCCCGAGGGAGCACCTGAGCAGTTCTTC. This chain connects TRBV7-9 to TRBJ2-1, with a tentative D call TRBD2 (5 bases). In germline, CDR1 is SEHNR, CDR2 FQNEAQ (reference sequence). Trimming cost V 5 bases and J 9 bases, with 14 bases left between them. The CDR3 covers 13 residues.

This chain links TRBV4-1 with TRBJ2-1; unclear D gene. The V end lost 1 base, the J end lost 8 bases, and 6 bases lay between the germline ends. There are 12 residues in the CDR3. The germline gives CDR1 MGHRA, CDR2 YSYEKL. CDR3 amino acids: CASSQVADEQFF. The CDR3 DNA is TGCGCCAGCAGCCAAGTTGCGGATGAGCAGTTCTTC.

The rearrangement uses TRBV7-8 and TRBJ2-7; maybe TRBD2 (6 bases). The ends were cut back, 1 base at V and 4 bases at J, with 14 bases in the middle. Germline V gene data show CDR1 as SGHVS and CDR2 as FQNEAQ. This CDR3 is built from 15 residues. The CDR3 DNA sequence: TGTGCCAGCAGCTTAGAGGTGGGAGGATTGTACGAGCAGTACTTC. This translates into CASSLEVGGLYEQYF.

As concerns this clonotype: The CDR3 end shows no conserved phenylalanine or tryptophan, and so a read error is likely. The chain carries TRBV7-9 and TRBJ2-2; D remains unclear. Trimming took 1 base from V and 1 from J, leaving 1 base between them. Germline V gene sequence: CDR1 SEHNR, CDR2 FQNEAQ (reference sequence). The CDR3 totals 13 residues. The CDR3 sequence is CASSLENTGELFS. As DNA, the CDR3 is TGTGCCAGCAGCTTAGAGAACACCGGGGAGCTGTTTTCT.

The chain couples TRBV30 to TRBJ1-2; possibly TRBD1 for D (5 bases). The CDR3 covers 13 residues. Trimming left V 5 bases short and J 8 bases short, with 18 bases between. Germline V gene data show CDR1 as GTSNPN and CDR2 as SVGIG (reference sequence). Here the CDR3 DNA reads TGTGCCTGGCCAGCCGGGGAGGGGTCGGGCTACACCTTC. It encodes CAWPAGEGSGYTF. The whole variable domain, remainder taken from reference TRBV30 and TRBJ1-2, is SQTIHQWPATLVQPVGSPLSLECTVEGTSNPNLYWYRQAAGRGLQLLFYSVGIGQISSEVPQNLSASRPQDRQFILSSKKLLLSDSGFYLCAWPAGEGSGYTFGSGTRLTVV.

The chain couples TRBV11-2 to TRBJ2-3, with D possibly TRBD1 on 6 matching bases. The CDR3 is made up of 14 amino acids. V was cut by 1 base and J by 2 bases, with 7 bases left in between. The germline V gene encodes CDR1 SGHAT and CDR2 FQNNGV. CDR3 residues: CASSLGTATDTQYF. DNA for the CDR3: TGTGCCAGCAGCTTAGGGACAGCCACAGATACGCAGTATTTT.

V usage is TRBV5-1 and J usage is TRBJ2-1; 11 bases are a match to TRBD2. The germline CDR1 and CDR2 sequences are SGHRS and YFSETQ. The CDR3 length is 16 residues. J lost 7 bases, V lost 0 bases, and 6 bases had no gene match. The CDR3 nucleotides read TGCGCCAGCAGCTTGGGCGTAGCGGGAGGGAAAAATGAGCAGTTCTTC. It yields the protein CASSLGVAGGKNEQFF.

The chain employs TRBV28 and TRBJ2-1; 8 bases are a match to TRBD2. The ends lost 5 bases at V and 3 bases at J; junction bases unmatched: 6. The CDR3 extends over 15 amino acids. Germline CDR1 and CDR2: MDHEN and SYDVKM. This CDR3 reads CASSQLAEHYNEQFF. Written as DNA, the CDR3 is TGTGCCAGCAGTCAACTAGCGGAACACTACAATGAGCAGTTCTTC.

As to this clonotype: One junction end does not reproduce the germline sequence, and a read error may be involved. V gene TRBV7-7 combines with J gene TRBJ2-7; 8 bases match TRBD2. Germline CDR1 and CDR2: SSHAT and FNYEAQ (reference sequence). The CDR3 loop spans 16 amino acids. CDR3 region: CASSKEPGLDTYEQYF. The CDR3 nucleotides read TGTGCTAGCAGCAAGGAACCGGGACTAGATACCTACGAGCAGTACTTC.

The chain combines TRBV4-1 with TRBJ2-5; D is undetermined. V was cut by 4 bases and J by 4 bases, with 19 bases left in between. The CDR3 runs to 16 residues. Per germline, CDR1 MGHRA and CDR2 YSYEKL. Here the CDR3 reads CASSPARRQDGETQYF. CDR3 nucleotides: TGCGCCAGCAGCCCTGCAAGAAGGCAGGACGGAGAGACCCAGTACTTC.

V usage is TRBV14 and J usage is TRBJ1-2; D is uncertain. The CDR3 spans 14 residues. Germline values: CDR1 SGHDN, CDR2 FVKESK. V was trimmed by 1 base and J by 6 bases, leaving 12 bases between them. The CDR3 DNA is TGTGCCAGCAGCCAAGTGGGCGGGCACCATGGCTACACCTTC. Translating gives CASSQVGGHHGYTF.

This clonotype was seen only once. CDR3 loop: CASSSLPGPGGSGNTIYF. The CDR3 DNA follows: TGTGCCAGCAGCTCCCTTCCGGGTCCGGGTGGCTCCGGAAACACCATATATTTT. The chain couples TRBV7-9 to TRBJ1-3; D unclear. The CDR3 totals 18 residues. V was pared by 4 bases and J by 4 bases, with 23 bases between. CDR1 is SEHNR, CDR2 FQNEAQ, per germline (reference sequence).

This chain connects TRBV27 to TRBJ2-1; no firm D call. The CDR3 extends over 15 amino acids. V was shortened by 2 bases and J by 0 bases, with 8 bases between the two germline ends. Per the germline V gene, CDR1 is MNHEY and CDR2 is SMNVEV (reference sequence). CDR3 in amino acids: CASSLGTNSYNEQFF. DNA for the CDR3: TGTGCCAGCAGTTTAGGCACTAACTCCTACAATGAGCAGTTCTTC.

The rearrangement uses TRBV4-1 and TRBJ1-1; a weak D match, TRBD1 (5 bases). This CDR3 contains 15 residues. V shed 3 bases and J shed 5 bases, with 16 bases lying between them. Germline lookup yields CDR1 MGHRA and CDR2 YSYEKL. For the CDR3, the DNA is TGCGCCAGCAGCCATCCCAGGTGGGGGTTTACTGAAGCTTTCTTT. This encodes CASSHPRWGFTEAFF.

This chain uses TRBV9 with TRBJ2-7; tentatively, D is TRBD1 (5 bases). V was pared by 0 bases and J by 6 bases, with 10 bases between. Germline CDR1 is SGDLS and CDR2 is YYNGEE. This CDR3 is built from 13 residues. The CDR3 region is CASSVVSQGEQYF. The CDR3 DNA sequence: TGTGCCAGCAGCGTAGTCAGCCAGGGCGAGCAGTACTTC. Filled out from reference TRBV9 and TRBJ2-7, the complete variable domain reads DSGVTQTPKHLITATGQRVTLRCSPRSGDLSVYWYQQSLDQGLQFLIQYYNGEERAKGNILERFSAQQFPDLHSELNLSSLELGDSALYFCASSVVSQGEQYFGPGTRLTVT.

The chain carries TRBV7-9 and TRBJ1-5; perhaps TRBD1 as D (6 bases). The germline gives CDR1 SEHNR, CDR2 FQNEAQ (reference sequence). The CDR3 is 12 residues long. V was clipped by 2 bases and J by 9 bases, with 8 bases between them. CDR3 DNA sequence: TGTGCCAGCAGCTTAACAGGGCCGCCCCAGCATTTT. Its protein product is CASSLTGPPQHF. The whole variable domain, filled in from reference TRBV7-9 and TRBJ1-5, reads DTGVSQNPRHKITKRGQNVTFRCDPISEHNRLYWYRQTLGQGPEFLTYFQNEAQLEKSRLLSDRFSAERPKGSFSTLEIQRTEQGDSAMYLCASSLTGPPQHFGDGTRLSIL.